This T cell receptor (beta chain) was identified in a study of T cells in Graves' hyperthyroidism and ophthalmopathy. J was trimmed by 6 bases and V by 1 base; bases with no gene match: 6. Germline V gene lookup returns CDR1 LGHDT and CDR2 YNNKEL (reference sequence). The CDR3 is 14 amino acids. RNA transcripts were the template for amplifying TCR beta CDR3 regions. Carried out on the TCR CDR3, a first-round RT-PCR used the HTBI primer set. MiXCR, applied by TCRdb to the multiplex PCR reads, yields one record per CDR3 protein. This sample has approximately 410,000 distinct CDR3 sequences; over 12% occur once, and the top ten carry roughly 13%.

The sample taken for sequencing was blood. The chain combines TRBV3-1 with TRBJ2-7, with TRBD2 matching over 7 bases. The sequence was collected from a man aged 18 to 30 with Graves' ophthalmopathy. Here the CDR3 reads CASSQGAGRAEQYF. In DNA form, the CDR3 reads TGTGCCAGCAGCCAAGGAGCGGGGAGGGCCGAGCAGTACTTC.